The 18 T cell receptor beta chains below come from one sample, sequenced in a study of cytomegalovirus exposure and HLA in healthy donors. It was with 60 Vbeta and 13 Jbeta primers that the PCR ran. Here immunoSEQ multiplex PCR was the method, and the copy in TCRdb shows in-frame clones only, minus some. The data show about 160,000 clones, with less than 85% seen just once and 3.5% to 5.5% held by the top ten. Sequencing input: PBMCs. All receptors come from a middle-aged man in good health and CMV-seronegative.

This rearrangement joins TRBV9 to TRBJ2-7; perhaps TRBD1 as D (5 bases). V lost 0 bases and J lost 2, with 9 bases in between. The CDR3 totals 14 residues. CDR1 SGDLS and CDR2 YYNGEE come from the germline V gene. The CDR3 DNA follows: TGTGCCAGCAGCGTAGCTCAGGGCGCCTACGAGCAGTACTTC. This translates into CASSVAQGAYEQYF.

Only one count was recorded for this clone. The gene calls are TRBV10-2 and TRBJ1-2, with a tentative D call TRBD1 (6 bases). CDR3 length: 13 amino acids. The germline V and J ends were trimmed by 4 bases and 4 bases, with 10 bases remaining between them. Germline V gene lookup returns CDR1 WSHSY and CDR2 SAAADI. DNA for the CDR3: TGCGCCAGCAGTGGACAGGCGTCCTATGGCTACACCTTC. It translates to CASSGQASYGYTF.

The chain uses TRBV5-1 and TRBJ2-2, with a weak D call TRBD2 (5 bases). Germline V lookup: CDR1 SGHRS, CDR2 YFSETQ. V lost 0 bases and J lost 5, with 14 bases in between. CDR3 length equals 16 residues. The DNA of the CDR3 is TGCGCCAGCAGCTTGGAGCGGCTAGGGCCGACCGGGGAGCTGTTTTTT. Encoded protein: CASSLERLGPTGELFF.

The V and J genes are TRBV30 and TRBJ2-1; no definite D call. V shed 3 bases and J shed 2 bases, with 14 bases lying between them. Germline CDR1 and CDR2: GTSNPN and SVGIG (reference sequence). There are 15 residues in the CDR3. Here the CDR3 reads CAWRTYTLPYNEQFF. CDR3 in DNA: TGTGCCTGGAGGACATATACTTTACCCTACAATGAGCAGTTCTTC.

The V call is TRBV27, the J call TRBJ2-2; D is uncertain. Germline V CDR1 and CDR2: MNHEY, SMNVEV (reference sequence). This CDR3 is built from 11 residues. The V gene lost 4 bases and the J gene lost 7 bases, with 4 bases spanning the gap. The CDR3 protein is CASSSGGELFF. CDR3 bases: TGTGCCAGCAGTTCGGGCGGGGAGCTGTTTTTT.

This clone occurred once. The rearrangement uses TRBV4-1 and TRBJ2-3, with D unresolved. Per germline, CDR1 MGHRA and CDR2 YSYEKL. The CDR3 consists of 14 residues. V was clipped by 3 bases and J by 2 bases, with 9 bases between them. CDR3 sequence (DNA): TGCGCCAGCAGCCAGAGGCCGATCACAGATACGCAGTATTTT. Protein product: CASSQRPITDTQYF.

This clone was detected only a few times. V usage is TRBV28 and J usage is TRBJ2-2; TRBD2 is a possible D gene (6 bases). The germline V gene has CDR1 MDHEN and CDR2 SYDVKM. The germline V and J ends were trimmed by 1 base and 5 bases, with 11 bases remaining between them. There are 15 residues in the CDR3. The CDR3 region is CASSLFLGRTGELFF. The CDR3 DNA reads TGTGCCAGCAGTTTATTTCTAGGGAGGACCGGGGAGCTGTTTTTT.

This chain uses TRBV7-9 with TRBJ1-2; D possibly corresponds to TRBD1 (6 bases). V was trimmed by 7 bases and J by 1 base, leaving 16 bases between them. The germline V gene encodes CDR1 SEHNR and CDR2 FQNEAQ (reference sequence). The length of the CDR3 is 15 residues. CDR3 DNA: TGTGCCAGCACCGCCTCGGACAGTTATAACTATGGCTACACCTTC. Its protein is CASTASDSYNYGYTF.

V is TRBV9 and J is TRBJ2-1, with D perhaps TRBD1 (6 bases). Trimming took off 0 bases at V and 6 bases at J, with 13 bases between the two ends. This CDR3 has 15 residues. Germline-derived CDR1 and CDR2 are SGDLS and YYNGEE. DNA of the CDR3: TGTGCCAGCAGCGTAGTTGGACAGATGTTCAATGAGCAGTTCTTC. Translated, it gives CASSVVGQMFNEQFF.

Points on this clone: The sample contains more than one DNA sequence encoding this CDR3. The genes are TRBV30 and TRBJ1-2; possibly TRBD1 for D (6 bases). CDR1 and CDR2 from the germline V gene are GTSNPN and SVGIG (reference sequence). This CDR3 has 13 amino acids. V gave up 1 base and J gave up 5 bases, with 11 bases separating them. CDR3 nucleotide sequence: TGTGCCTGGAGTGCAACAGGGAATTATGGCTACACCTTC. Translated: CAWSATGNYGYTF.

This sequence joins TRBV7-2 and TRBJ2-7; 8 positions match TRBD2. Germline values: CDR1 SGHTA, CDR2 FQGNSA. V gave up 6 bases and J gave up 6 bases; unmatched junction bases: 1. There are 11 residues in the CDR3. The CDR3, as DNA: TGTGCCAGCAGTCGGGGGGGCGAGCAGTACTTC. Translation gives CASSRGGEQYF.

CDR3: CASSLGTGGLGGYTF. The CDR3 coding sequence is TGTGCCAGCAGCTTAGGGACAGGGGGCCTAGGGGGCTACACCTTC. The rearrangement links TRBV11-2 to TRBJ1-2; 11 bases are shared with TRBD1. J lost 8 bases, V lost 1 base, and 6 bases had no gene match. The CDR3 is 15 residues long. Germline-derived CDR1 and CDR2 are SGHAT and FQNNGV.

This clone showed up just once. The chain is built from TRBV4-2 and TRBJ2-2, with D unclear. The CDR3 loop spans 15 amino acids. Germline V gives CDR1 LGHNA, CDR2 YNFKEQ. Trimming took off 1 base at V and 5 bases at J, with 11 bases between the two ends. In DNA, the CDR3 is TGTGCCAGCAGCCAAGTCGTCCCTACGACCGGGGAGCTGTTTTTT. Translation: CASSQVVPTTGELFF.

The chain recombines TRBV5-6 with TRBJ1-4; 9 bases map to TRBD1. Trimming cost V 3 bases and J 6 bases; bases outside gene matches: 3. The CDR3 runs 14 residues. Germline CDR1 reads SGHDT; CDR2 reads YYEEEE. CDR3 residues: CASSYRDRDEKLFF. The DNA of the CDR3 is TGTGCCAGCAGCTACCGGGACAGGGATGAAAAACTGTTTTTT.

This rearrangement joins TRBV11-3 to TRBJ2-1; 11 bases match TRBD2. Unmatched junction bases numbered 9, after V lost 5 bases and J lost 12 bases. This CDR3 has 14 residues. Looked up from germline, CDR1 is SGHNT and CDR2 is YENEEA. The CDR3 region is CASSTTSGDYGQFF. The CDR3 nucleotides are TGTGCCAGCAGCACGACTAGCGGGGACTACGGGCAGTTCTTC. Complete variable domain (other parts from reference TRBV11-3 and TRBJ2-1): EAGVVQSPRYKIIEKKQPVAFWCNPISGHNTLYWYLQNLGQGPELLIRYENEEAVDDSQLPKDRFSAERLKGVDSTLKIQPAELGDSAVYLCASSTTSGDYGQFFGPGTRLTVL.

V and J are TRBV7-2 and TRBJ2-3, with D possibly matching TRBD1 (5 bases). The CDR3 sequence is 15 residues long. CDR1 SGHTA and CDR2 FQGNSA come from the germline V gene. V was trimmed by 1 base and J by 2 bases, leaving 10 bases between them. In nucleotides, the CDR3 is TGTGCCAGCAGCTTAGGACAGTATGACACAGATACGCAGTATTTT. Translating gives CASSLGQYDTDTQYF.

J is TRBJ2-1 and V is TRBV29-1; D is perhaps TRBD2 (5 bases). This CDR3 is built from 15 residues. V was pared by 1 base and J by 2 bases, with 12 bases between. Germline V gene lookup returns CDR1 SQVTM and CDR2 ANQGSEA. The DNA of the CDR3 is TGCAGCGTTGAAGGGACTCGACTCGCCTACAATGAGCAGTTCTTC. Amino acid sequence: CSVEGTRLAYNEQFF.

The CDR3: CASSLNTPGAPGGETQYF. CDR3 DNA sequence: TGTGCCAGCAGTTTAAACACCCCAGGGGCGCCGGGCGGAGAGACCCAGTACTTC. V usage is TRBV27 and J usage is TRBJ2-5, with D maybe TRBD1 (6 bases). Germline CDR1 and CDR2: MNHEY and SMNVEV (reference sequence). The CDR3 is 18 residues long. With 2 bases removed from V and 4 bases from J, the gap between germline ends came to 23 bases.